This entry describes one T cell receptor beta chain. Its specificity is unknown. The PCR was carried out with 60 Vbeta primers and 13 Jbeta primers. This table comes from immunoSEQ multiplex PCR, and its TCRdb copy is limited to in-frame clones, with some not included. The sample holds over 150,000 clones, roughly four fifths seen once. The data originate from a study of cytomegalovirus exposure and HLA in healthy donors. Study-level findings and limits: Later on, an analysis tied approximately 15,000 TCR beta sequences to HLA alleles at 0.05 false discovery rate.

This clonotype was obtained from a man aged 50 to 59 in good health and CMV-seronegative. The sequenced sample was PBMCs.

CDR3 sequence (DNA): TGTGCCAGCAGCTTGGACCAGGGCTCGAACACTGAAGCTTTCTTT. This codes for CASSLDQGSNTEAFF. This rearrangement joins TRBV5-6 to TRBJ1-1; D is possibly TRBD1 (5 bases). V lost 0 bases, J lost 1 base, and 10 bases lay in between. In germline, CDR1 is SGHDT, CDR2 YYEEEE. CDR3 length equals 15 residues.